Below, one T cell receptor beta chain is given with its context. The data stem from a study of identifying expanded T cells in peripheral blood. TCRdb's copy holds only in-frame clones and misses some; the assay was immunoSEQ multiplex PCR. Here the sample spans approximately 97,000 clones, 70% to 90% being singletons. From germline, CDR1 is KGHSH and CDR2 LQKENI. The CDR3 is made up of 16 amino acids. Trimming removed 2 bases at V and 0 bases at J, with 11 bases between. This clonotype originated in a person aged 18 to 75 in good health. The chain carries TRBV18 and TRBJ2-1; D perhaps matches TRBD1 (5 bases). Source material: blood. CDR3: CASSPSRGSSYNEQFF. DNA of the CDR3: TGTGCCAGCTCACCATCAAGGGGAAGCTCCTACAATGAGCAGTTCTTC.